A single sample gave rise to the 25 T cell receptor beta chains below, sequenced in a study of T cell responses to AZD1222 COVID-19 vaccine. Here immunoSEQ multiplex PCR was the method, and the copy in TCRdb shows in-frame clones only, minus some. Here the sample spans hundreds of thousands of clones, approximately 94% being singletons. The input for sequencing was peripheral blood, taken on day 0 of MenACWY control vaccination. The receptors were gathered from an adult in good health.

CDR3 amino acids: CASRRTGFYGYTF. The CDR3 bases are TGTGCCAGCAGGCGCACAGGATTTTATGGCTACACCTTC. This chain links TRBV6-5 with TRBJ1-2, with D perhaps matching TRBD1 (5 bases). Trimming took 6 bases from V and 5 from J, leaving 13 bases between them. This CDR3 spans 13 amino acids. From germline, CDR1 is MNHEY and CDR2 SVGAGI.

The rearrangement uses TRBV5-4 and TRBJ1-6, with D possibly TRBD1 on 5 matching bases. CDR3 length: 16 residues. Deletions cut 1 base from V and 0 bases from J, with 8 bases between. From germline, CDR1 is SGHNT and CDR2 YYREEE (reference sequence). The CDR3 coding sequence is TGTGCCAGCAGCTTGTGGGGGAGCTCCTATAATTCACCCCTCCACTTT. Its translation is CASSLWGSSYNSPLHF.

This chain uses TRBV6-5 with TRBJ1-1, with D uncertain. The CDR3 is 15 amino acids. V lost 6 bases and J 1 base, leaving 15 bases between the germline ends. From germline, CDR1 is MNHEY and CDR2 SVGAGI. The CDR3 DNA sequence: TGTGCCAGCAGAGAGAATGACTGGGGGAACACTGAAGCTTTCTTT. It specifies CASRENDWGNTEAFF.

This clone has just one count. V is TRBV2 and J is TRBJ2-1; D is possibly TRBD2 (5 bases). The CDR3 is made up of 15 amino acids. Germline V gene lookup returns CDR1 SNHLY and CDR2 FYNNEI. Trimming removed 2 bases from V and 4 bases from J, with 12 bases in between. CDR3 in amino acids: CASSEQLGGYNEQFF. DNA of the CDR3: TGTGCCAGCAGTGAACAACTAGGCGGATACAATGAGCAGTTCTTC.

The V call is TRBV20-1, the J call TRBJ2-1; TRBD1 agrees at 7 bases. Per the germline V gene, CDR1 is DFQATT and CDR2 is SNEGSKA (reference sequence). V was pared by 3 bases and J by 9 bases, with 11 bases of the junction left unmatched. The CDR3 extends over 14 amino acids. CDR3 loop: CSASRPRQGSEQFF. CDR3 coding DNA: TGCAGTGCTAGTAGACCCCGACAGGGAAGTGAGCAGTTCTTC.

The CDR3 DNA reads as TGTGCCAGCAGTTACTCTTGGAAGGGGAACACTGAAGCTTTCTTT. Its translation: CASSYSWKGNTEAFF. The chain has TRBV6-5 and TRBJ1-1; D is uncertain. V was trimmed by 0 bases and J by 1 base, leaving 9 bases between them. CDR3 length equals 15 residues. Germline V gene data show CDR1 as MNHEY and CDR2 as SVGAGI.

The chain has TRBV7-9 and TRBJ2-7; D is ambiguous. This CDR3 region has 13 residues. The germline CDR1 and CDR2 sequences are SEHNR and FQNEAQ (reference sequence). V was trimmed by 1 base and J by 2 bases, leaving 6 bases between them. DNA of the CDR3: TGTGCCAGCAGCTTAGGCTCCACCTACGAGCAGTACTTC. Its protein is CASSLGSTYEQYF.

This chain's CDR3 is CASSYLGGSNSGNTIYF. The CDR3 coding sequence is TGTGCCAGCAGTTACCTGGGCGGAAGCAACTCTGGAAACACCATATATTTT. The J gene is TRBJ1-3, the V gene TRBV6-2 or TRBV6-3; the D is unclear. CDR1 is MNHEY and CDR2 is SVGEGT in the germline V gene. V lost 2 bases, J lost 0 bases, and 14 bases lay in between. The CDR3 totals 17 residues.

The J gene is TRBJ1-2, the V gene TRBV9; possibly TRBD1 for D (6 bases). The CDR3 contains 15 residues. V was clipped by 4 bases and J by 0 bases, with 13 bases between them. CDR1 is SGDLS and CDR2 is YYNGEE in the germline V gene. The CDR3 loop reads CASSISTGPNYGYTF. The CDR3 DNA sequence: TGTGCCAGCAGCATATCGACAGGCCCTAACTATGGCTACACCTTC.

The chain links TRBV19 to TRBJ2-7, with 14 bases that match TRBD2. The CDR3 extends over 15 amino acids. The ends lost 6 bases at V and 2 bases at J; junction bases unmatched: 3. Per germline, CDR1 LNHDA and CDR2 SQIVND (reference sequence). CDR3 region: CASRKTSGGAYEQYF. The CDR3 bases are TGTGCCAGTAGAAAGACTAGCGGGGGGGCCTACGAGCAGTACTTC. Drawing the rest from reference TRBV19 and TRBJ2-7, the complete variable domain is DGGITQSPKYLFRKEGQNVTLSCEQNLNHDAMYWYRQDPGQGLRLIYYSQIVNDFQKGDIAEGYSVSREKKESFPLTVTSAQKNPTAFYLCASRKTSGGAYEQYFGPGTRLTVT.

This clone was detected once. The chain employs TRBV10-3 and TRBJ2-7; 7 nucleotides line up with TRBD1. V gave up 6 bases and J gave up 12 bases; unmatched junction bases: 8. The germline V gene has CDR1 ENHRY and CDR2 SYGVKD. CDR3 length equals 11 residues. The CDR3 protein is CAIRRDSDPYF. Here the CDR3 DNA reads TGTGCCATCAGGAGGGACAGCGATCCGTACTTC.

The chain carries TRBV2 and TRBJ1-1, with TRBD1 as a possible D gene (5 bases). The CDR3 extends over 13 amino acids. The germline gives CDR1 SNHLY, CDR2 FYNNEI. V gave up 4 bases and J gave up 0 bases, with 6 bases separating them. CDR3 in DNA: TGTGCCAGCAGTGGACAGTTGAACACTGAAGCTTTCTTT. Protein: CASSGQLNTEAFF.

J is TRBJ1-1 and V is TRBV5-5; TRBD1 matches 10 bases. Germline loops: CDR1 SGHKS, CDR2 YYEKEE (reference sequence). This CDR3 has 16 amino acids. Unmatched junction bases numbered 6, after V lost 0 bases and J lost 4 bases. The CDR3 loop is CASSLEPRTGGTEAFF. The CDR3 DNA sequence: TGTGCCAGCAGCTTGGAACCGCGGACAGGGGGCACTGAAGCTTTCTTT.

The rearrangement joins TRBV6-1 to TRBJ2-1; D ambiguous. Germline assignment: CDR1 MNHNS and CDR2 SASEGT. The CDR3 sequence is 13 residues long. Trimming removed 0 bases at V and 6 bases at J, with 6 bases between. CDR3 nucleotides: TGTGCCAGCAGTGAAGCGCATACCAATGAGCAGTTCTTC. Amino acid sequence: CASSEAHTNEQFF.

The rearrangement links TRBV5-1 to TRBJ2-3, with D possibly being TRBD1 or TRBD2 (5 bases each). V was cut by 2 bases and J by 6 bases, with 16 bases left in between. The CDR3 extends over 15 amino acids. Germline CDR1 is SGHRS and CDR2 is YFSETQ. The CDR3 sequence is CASSLYGDPSDTQYF. The CDR3 DNA reads as TGCGCCAGCAGCTTATACGGGGACCCCAGCGATACGCAGTATTTT.

V gene TRBV30 combines with J gene TRBJ1-5; D is unclear. V was clipped by 0 bases and J by 5 bases, with 14 bases between them. CDR1 is GTSNPN and CDR2 is SVGIG in the germline V gene (reference sequence). This CDR3 has 15 residues. This CDR3 reads CAWSVQTGRHQPQHF. CDR3 in DNA: TGTGCCTGGAGTGTACAGACCGGACGCCATCAGCCCCAGCATTTT.

V usage is TRBV5-4 and J usage is TRBJ2-7, with no clear D. Germline CDR1 SGHNT, CDR2 YYREEE (reference sequence). The CDR3 covers 14 residues. Between the trimmed V and J ends, which lost 0 bases and 6 bases, there was a span of 13 bases. The CDR3 spells CASSLGGAPGEQYF. CDR3 coding DNA: TGTGCCAGCAGCTTGGGCGGAGCCCCTGGCGAGCAGTACTTC.

V usage is TRBV4-2 and J usage is TRBJ2-5; maybe TRBD2 (6 bases). This CDR3 has 16 amino acids. In germline, CDR1 is LGHNA, CDR2 YNFKEQ. V was cut by 4 bases and J by 5 bases, with 20 bases left in between. The DNA for the CDR3 is TGTGCCAGCAGCCCTGGTGGGGTCCGGGGAGGTGAGACCCAGTACTTC. This codes for CASSPGGVRGGETQYF.

The chain links TRBV27 to TRBJ1-4; the D is unclear. The CDR3 length is 15 residues. Trimming stripped 5 bases from V and 4 bases from J, with 14 bases between. Per germline, CDR1 MNHEY and CDR2 SMNVEV (reference sequence). CDR3 DNA: TGTGCCAGCAGTAGGAACAGCGGCGGTAATGAAAAACTGTTTTTT. It codes for CASSRNSGGNEKLFF.

The rearrangement links TRBV19 to TRBJ1-5; D gene ambiguous. V lost 6 bases, J lost 0 bases, and 15 bases lay in between. The CDR3 sequence is 16 residues long. CDR1 LNHDA and CDR2 SQIVND come from the germline V gene (reference sequence). The CDR3 DNA is TGTGCCAGTAGAGTACAAAACGGGATTAGCAATCAGCCCCAGCATTTT. It is translated as CASRVQNGISNQPQHF.

The DNA of the CDR3 is TGCGCCAGCAGCCAAGATTCCCGGGGGCGCGAAGCTTTCTTT. Encoded protein: CASSQDSRGREAFF. This sequence joins TRBV4-1 and TRBJ1-1; perhaps TRBD1 as D (6 bases). CDR1 and CDR2 from the germline V gene are MGHRA and YSYEKL. V was pared by 0 bases and J by 8 bases, with 13 bases between. The CDR3 consists of 14 residues.

This clone appeared a few times. The chain employs TRBV6-5 and TRBJ1-2, with TRBD1 matching over 7 bases. V shed 6 bases, J shed 4 bases, and the junction held 5 bases outside the gene matches. Germline CDR1 and CDR2: MNHEY and SVGAGI. The CDR3 contains 13 residues. The CDR3: CASSRGTVYGYTF. CDR3 DNA: TGTGCCAGCAGCCGCGGGACAGTCTATGGCTACACCTTC.

The rearrangement links TRBV7-9 to TRBJ2-3, with unresolved D. Germline CDR1 is SEHNR and CDR2 is FQNEAQ (reference sequence). This CDR3 has 14 amino acids. Trimming pared 1 base from V and 0 bases from J, leaving 5 bases between. CDR3 amino acids: CASSLDHSTDTQYF. The CDR3 DNA follows: TGTGCCAGCAGCTTAGACCATAGCACAGATACGCAGTATTTT.

This rearrangement joins TRBV19 to TRBJ1-6; D possibly corresponds to TRBD1 (6 bases). Germline CDR1 LNHDA, CDR2 SQIVND (reference sequence). Trimming cost V 5 bases and J 11 bases, with 19 bases left between them. The CDR3 totals 15 residues. CDR3 protein: CASSGSDRGGTPLHF. In DNA form, the CDR3 reads TGTGCCAGTAGTGGATCCGACAGAGGGGGGACACCCCTCCACTTT.

V usage is TRBV11-1 and J usage is TRBJ1-1; tentatively, D is TRBD1 (6 bases). Germline loops: CDR1 SGHAT, CDR2 FQDESV (reference sequence). This CDR3 comprises 13 residues. Trimming shortened V by 6 bases and J by 4 bases, and 12 bases separated the two germline ends. Here the CDR3 reads CASSSSGVTEAFF. As DNA, the CDR3 is TGTGCCAGCAGTTCGTCAGGGGTCACTGAAGCTTTCTTT.